The TCR beta chain described here comes from a study of blood T cell repertoires in COVID-19. Some clones are missing from TCRdb's copy, which holds only in-frame ones; the method was immunoSEQ multiplex PCR. The table includes about 100,000 clones, roughly 80% detected once. CDR3 length equals 13 residues. Germline V gives CDR1 GTSNPN, CDR2 SVGIG (reference sequence). Trimming removed 3 bases at V and 5 bases at J, with 13 bases between. The TCR sequence derives from a woman between 65 and 79 years old with acute or convalescent COVID-19. J is TRBJ1-1 and V is TRBV30; D is unclear. The sample consisted of peripheral blood. CDR3 in DNA: TGTGCCTGGAGATCATTAAGGAGGACTGAAGCTTTCTTT. It codes for CAWRSLRRTEAFF.